A selection of T cell receptor beta chains follows, all from one sample in a study of patients and donors after allogeneic stem cell transplantation. TCRdb reprocessed the RT-PCR reads with MiXCR, giving one entry per CDR3 protein. The repertoire holds about 31,000 distinct CDR3 sequences, with approximately 7% as singletons. Material for sequencing was blood, either unsorted or a sorted T cell fraction (not recorded which). The receptors derive from a human donor who was either an allogeneic HSCT recipient or a stem cell or donor lymphocyte infusion donor (not recorded which). It is not recorded whose cells these are; they may come from a transplant donor. Both conserved end residues are part of each CDR3. D genes are given only for firm matches. Size tells how often a clone was seen (once, few, many) or the class of an expanded clone, and some rows leave it out.

d_call	j_call	v_call	clone_size	cdr3_nt	cdr3_aa
TRBD2	TRBJ2-2	TRBV28	many	TGTGCCAGCAGTATGACTAGCGGGATCGCCGGGGAGCTGTTTTTT	CASSMTSGIAGELFF
TRBD1	TRBJ2-7	TRBV6-5	NA	TGTGCCAGCAGGTCGGGACAGGGGCGCTACGAGCAGTACTTC	CASRSGQGRYEQYF
NA	TRBJ1-1	TRBV7-9	many	TGTGCCAGCAGCTTTACAGGGAACACTGAAGCTTTCTTT	CASSFTGNTEAFF
TRBD2	TRBJ2-7	TRBV4-3	NA	TGCGCCAGCAGCCAAGATCTCCCCCTAGCGGGGCTCTACGAGCAGTACTTC	CASSQDLPLAGLYEQYF
TRBD1	TRBJ2-1	TRBV12-5	few	TGTGCTAGTGGCCTCGACAGGGGGCCATATTTAAGCTCCTACAATGAGCAGTTCTTC	CASGLDRGPYLSSYNEQFF
TRBD1	TRBJ2-4	TRBV28	NA	TGTGCCAGCAGTTTAGCCGGGACAGCAAAAAACATTCAGTACTTC	CASSLAGTAKNIQYF
NA	TRBJ2-2	TRBV12-3/TRBV12-4	medium-sized	TGTGCCAGCAGTCCCCCTGCCGGGGAGCTGTTTTTT	CASSPPAGELFF
NA	TRBJ1-5	TRBV6-1	many	TGTGCCAGCAGTGGGACACCCATTAGCAATCAGCCCCAGCATTTT	CASSGTPISNQPQHF
NA	TRBJ1-1	TRBV30	many	TGTGCCTGGAGTAAGGACAGTCCCACTGAAGCTTTCTTT	CAWSKDSPTEAFF
NA	TRBJ2-2	TRBV9	many	TGTGCCAGCAGCGGAACACGCCCGCCTTTCGCCGGGGAGCTGTTTTTT	CASSGTRPPFAGELFF
NA	TRBJ1-5	TRBV6-5	many	TGTGCCAGCAGTTACTCGGGCGGCGGCAATCAGCCCCAGCATTTT	CASSYSGGGNQPQHF
TRBD1	TRBJ2-7	TRBV7-9	many	TGTGCCAGCAGCGTAACAGGGGGGATTGGAAGGTCCTACGAGCAGTACTTC	CASSVTGGIGRSYEQYF
NA	TRBJ2-4	TRBV3-1	many	TGTGCCAGCAGCCAAGGATACGATGCCAAAAACATTCAGTACTTC	CASSQGYDAKNIQYF
NA	TRBJ1-5	TRBV19	many	TGTGCCAGTAGTATAGGCCCCTCCAATCAGCCCCAGCATTTT	CASSIGPSNQPQHF